This TCR beta chain is from a study of cytomegalovirus exposure and HLA in healthy donors. Amplification used 60 Vbeta primers and 13 Jbeta primers. The method was immunoSEQ multiplex PCR; TCRdb's version includes in-frame clones alone and lacks a portion of them. Of 150,000 to 200,000 clones in the sample, under 80% were seen once. Whole-study findings and limits: Analysis was carried out at a later point, and it linked a missense DCLRE1C variant to TCR beta V- and J-gene trimming. Altogether, some 170 TCR beta chains were recorded as cytomegalovirus-associated.

Comment on this clone: Its antigen is currently unknown. The junction departs from germline at one end; a sequencing error may be responsible.

Per germline, CDR1 SNHLY and CDR2 FYNNEI. There are 14 residues in the CDR3. The V gene is TRBV2, the J gene TRBJ1-2; unclear D gene. Sequenced: PBMCs. This TCR derives from a female donor in good health and CMV-seronegative. CDR3 nucleotide sequence: TGTGCCAGCAGTCTCTTAGTCGCTAATTATGGCTACACCTTC. Protein: CASSLLVANYGYTF.